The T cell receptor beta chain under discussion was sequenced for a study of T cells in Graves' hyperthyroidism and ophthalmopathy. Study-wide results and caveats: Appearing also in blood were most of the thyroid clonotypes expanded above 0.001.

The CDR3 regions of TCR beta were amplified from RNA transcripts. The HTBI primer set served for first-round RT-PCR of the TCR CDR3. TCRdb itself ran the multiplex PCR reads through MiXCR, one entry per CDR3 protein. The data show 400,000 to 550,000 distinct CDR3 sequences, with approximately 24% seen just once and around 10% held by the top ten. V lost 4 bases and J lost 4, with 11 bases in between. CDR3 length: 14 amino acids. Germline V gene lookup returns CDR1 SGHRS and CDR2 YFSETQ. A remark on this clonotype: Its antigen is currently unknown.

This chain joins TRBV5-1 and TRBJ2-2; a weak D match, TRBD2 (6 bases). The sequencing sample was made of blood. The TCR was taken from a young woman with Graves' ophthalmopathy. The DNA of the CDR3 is TGCGCCAGCAGCGTAACTAGCAGCACCGGGGAGCTGTTTTTT. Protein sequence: CASSVTSSTGELFF.